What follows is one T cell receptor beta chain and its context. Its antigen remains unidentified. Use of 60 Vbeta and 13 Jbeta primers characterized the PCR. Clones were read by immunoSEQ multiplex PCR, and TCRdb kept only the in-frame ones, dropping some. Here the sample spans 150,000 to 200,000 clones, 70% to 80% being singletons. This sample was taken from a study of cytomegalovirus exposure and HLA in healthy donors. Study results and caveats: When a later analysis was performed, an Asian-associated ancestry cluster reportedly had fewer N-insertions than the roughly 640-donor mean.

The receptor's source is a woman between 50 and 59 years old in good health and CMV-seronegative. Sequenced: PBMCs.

The DNA of the CDR3 is TGCGCCAGCAGCGTGACTAGCGGGGGGGCCGTAGATACGCAGTATTTT. The encoded protein is CASSVTSGGAVDTQYF. V is TRBV5-1 and J is TRBJ2-3; 14 nucleotides agree with TRBD2. The CDR3 totals 16 residues. CDR1 and CDR2 (germline): SGHRS, YFSETQ. V trimming: 4 bases; J trimming: 5 bases; junction bases outside the gene matches: 6.